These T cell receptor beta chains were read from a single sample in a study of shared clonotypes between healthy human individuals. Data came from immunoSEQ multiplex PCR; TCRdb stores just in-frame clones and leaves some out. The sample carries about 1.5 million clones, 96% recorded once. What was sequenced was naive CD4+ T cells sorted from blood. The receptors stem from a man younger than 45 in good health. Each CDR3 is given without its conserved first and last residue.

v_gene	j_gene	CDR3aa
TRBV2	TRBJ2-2	ASSGDRRPGELF
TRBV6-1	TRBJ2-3	ASSGVGGGATDTQY
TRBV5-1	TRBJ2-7	ASSLTGGAPYEQY
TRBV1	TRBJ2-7	TSRQPPGPFEQY
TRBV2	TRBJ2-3	ASSRTPGRTDTQY
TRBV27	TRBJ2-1	ASSLRDLYNEQF
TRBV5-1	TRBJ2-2	ASSPWASGMNTGELF
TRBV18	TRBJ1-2	ASSPPGRSYYGYT
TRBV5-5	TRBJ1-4	ASSLGPKLF
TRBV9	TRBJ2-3	ASSGYRPEDTQY
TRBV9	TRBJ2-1	ASSVDDGRAPLNEQF
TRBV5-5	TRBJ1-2	ASSLAGSSNYGYT
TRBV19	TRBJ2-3	ASRSEAGLATDTQY
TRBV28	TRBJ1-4	ASSSSSGEGNEKLF
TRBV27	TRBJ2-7	ASSLGGGAYEQY